This T cell receptor beta chain was sequenced during a study of response to subunit inactivated influenza vaccine (dated by TCRdb to 2016 to 2019). Study-level background: Deep quantitative T cell receptor repertoire profiling was used in the study to track responses to a trivalent subunit inactivated influenza vaccine.

This clonotype was observed a few times. Its binding antigen is unknown. Base quality data are lacking; no much larger clone is found one base away. Broader findings and caveats from the paper: The authors proposed that each seasonal influenza vaccination may bring in only a limited number of new T cells.

The library was built by means of RT-PCR. These reads were obtained on an Illumina HiSeq 2500. TCRdb ran its own pipeline on the public reads, namely fastp trimming at Q25 and MiXCR clone calling, and kept in-frame beta chains. Entries that share a CDR3 protein sequence are merged under the most common genes and DNA. The table for this sample lists about 540,000 distinct CDR3 sequences; approximately 20% of them were counted only once. The top ten clonotypes cover under 3.5% of the sample. The germline ends are 11 bases apart after V is trimmed by 1 base and J by 2 bases. CDR1 DFQATT and CDR2 SNEGSKA were looked up in the germline V gene (reference sequence). The CDR3 runs 14 residues from the cysteine to the phenylalanine. Just the 42-base CDR3 DNA is kept, in frame starting at base 1. These records were also assigned to another study, of T cells expressing NK-cell markers. The second study's paper adds: 5'RACE template switching, by which a universal primer site and unique molecular identifiers were added, was used to make TCR beta cDNA libraries. In sorted CD3+CD56+NKG2C+, CD3+CD56+NKG2C- and CD3+CD56-NKG2C+ T-cell subsets from eight donors, TCR beta-chain repertoires were profiled. Among the eight sequenced donors, seven were HCMV-seropositive and one was HCMV-seronegative. To restrict sorting to alphabetaTCR-expressing T cells, an anti-gammadeltaTCR antibody was added in several experiments. For more than 5 donors, the dominant CD3+CD56+NKG2C+ clonotypes were among the top 10 CD8+ clonotypes and accounted for 1.0-7.0% of CD8+ T cells. Those dominant clonotypes were again the most abundant among CD3+CD56-NKG2C+ cells in a handful of donors, at 28.3-60.1%. Whether the expanded NKG2C-expressing T cell clones were specific for HCMV antigens remained unclear. Randomly selected healthy volunteers, three men and five women, were used as the eight sequenced donors. To determine HCMV serostatus, a commercial ELISA kit was used to detect HCMV-specific IgG in serum. Peripheral blood mononuclear cells were isolated from blood by Ficoll density gradient centrifugation. Magnetic immunoseparation with Miltenyi isolation kits was used to isolate CD4+ and CD8+ T cells from PBMC. cDNA synthesis was primed from the TCR beta constant segment and was followed by two successive PCR amplification steps. Sequencing of the libraries produced 2 x 150 bp reads on Illumina HiSeq 2000/2500, MiSeq or NextSeq. MIGEC handled demultiplexing of the reads and grouping by UMI, while MiTCR was used to assemble and quantify clonotypes. To exclude erroneous sequences, any TCR cDNA sequence not supported by at least two reads was discarded. Downstream repertoire analysis used the tcR package, and clonotypes were matched across fractions by CDR3 nucleotide sequence plus V segment. VDJmatch was used to annotate antigen specificity against VDJdb, with one amino acid substitution in CDR3 allowed.

The receptor chain draws on TRBV20-1 and TRBJ1-1, with the identity of the D gene unclear. The material sequenced was CD4+ T cells sorted from PBMCs, taken less than 13 days after vaccination. The TCR was taken from a man aged 50 or older who received an inactivated influenza vaccine. Donor details come from another sample of the same person, matched by shared clones. The DNA sequence reads TGCAGTGCTAGAGTGGGTCAGCTAAACACTGAAGCTTTCTTT. This gives the protein CSARVGQLNTEAFF.